What follows is one T cell receptor beta chain and its context. In the source study's methods: Reference gene primers were amplified, and this amplification served to estimate nucleated cell counts. Measured with immunoSEQ multiplex PCR; TCRdb has only the in-frame clones, and not every one. That table is the source of V, J and clone size, and D and trimming were worked out from the DNA. The top ten clones hold 0.92% of a sample with around 32,000 clones, more than 80% of them seen once. This sample is drawn from a study of blood T cell repertoires in COVID-19. The overall study: PBMCs, B-cell-depleted T cells, or T cells provided the cDNA or gDNA that made up the material.

V gave up 3 bases and J gave up 3 bases; unmatched junction bases: 0. CDR3 length: 13 residues. The germline CDR1 and CDR2 sequences are KGHSY and FQNENV. The V call is TRBV16, the J call TRBJ1-1; 8 positions match TRBD1. Sequenced: peripheral blood. This receptor was obtained from a male donor with active COVID-19. This CDR3 is CASSQTGDTEAFF. Written as DNA, the CDR3 is TGTGCCAGCAGCCAGACAGGGGACACTGAAGCTTTCTTT.